Presented here are 7 T cell receptor beta chains from one specimen sequenced in a study of T-cell memory formation after mild COVID-19. TCRdb ran MiXCR on the 5' RACE reads and lists one entry per CDR3 protein. This sample carries about 150,000 distinct CDR3 sequences, roughly 31% of them seen once, and the ten largest clones take around 12%. Sequences were obtained from PBMCs or a T cell subset sorted from them (not recorded which). Receptor source: an adult woman who had mild COVID-19 (a few samples of this study predate the infection). Cell type and time point are not known.

The V gene is TRBV12-3 or TRBV12-4, the J gene TRBJ2-5; TRBD1 aligns across 8 bases. This CDR3 has 15 residues. Trimming took 5 bases from V and 4 from J; bases not matched to a gene: 9. The CDR3 DNA follows: TGTGCCAGCAGTCCCTTCACAGGGGGAGGAGAGACCCAGTACTTC. Protein sequence: CASSPFTGGGETQYF.

V is TRBV27 and J is TRBJ2-3, with TRBD1 matching 8 bases. CDR3 length: 14 amino acids. With V trimmed by 6 bases and J by 3 bases, 5 bases remained unmatched. Looked up from germline, CDR1 is MNHEY and CDR2 is SMNVEV (reference sequence). In nucleotides, the CDR3 is TGTGCCAGCAGCAGTGACAGGGGTACAGATACGCAGTATTTT. It specifies CASSSDRGTDTQYF.

J is TRBJ2-5 and V is TRBV3-1; 8 nucleotides line up with TRBD1. Trimming cost V 3 bases and J 2 bases; bases outside gene matches: 2. CDR1 is LGHDT, CDR2 YNNKEL, per germline (reference sequence). CDR3 length: 14 residues. The CDR3 protein is CASSQRTGQETQYF. The DNA of the CDR3 is TGTGCCAGCAGCCAGAGGACAGGGCAAGAGACCCAGTACTTC.

This clonotype was counted only a few times. The chain links TRBV7-8 to TRBJ1-3; TRBD1 matches 8 bases. The CDR3 loop spans 14 amino acids. Germline lookup yields CDR1 SGHVS and CDR2 FQNEAQ. The V segment lost 5 bases and the J segment 3 bases; nucleotides outside the gene matches: 3. CDR3 sequence (DNA): TGTGCCAGCAGCACGGACAGGGATGGAAACACCATATATTTT. Its protein product is CASSTDRDGNTIYF.

There are a few counts of this clonotype. This sequence joins TRBV9 and TRBJ2-4, with a tentative D call TRBD2 (5 bases). The CDR3 is made up of 14 amino acids. The V end was cut by 5 bases, the J end by 6 bases, with 15 bases between. Germline values: CDR1 SGDLS, CDR2 YYNGEE. CDR3 sequence reads: CASSLRRAGNIQYF. The CDR3, as DNA: TGTGCCAGCAGTCTCCGGCGGGCGGGAAACATTCAGTACTTC.

This clonotype was seen a few times. The chain joins TRBV7-9 to TRBJ2-7; TRBD1 matches 10 bases. Germline loops: CDR1 SEHNR, CDR2 FQNEAQ (reference sequence). The CDR3 length is 15 residues. Trimming cost V 1 base and J 3 bases; bases outside gene matches: 3. DNA of the CDR3: TGTGCCAGCAGCTTAGGGGACAGGGGATACTACGAGCAGTACTTC. Its protein is CASSLGDRGYYEQYF. The full variable domain, with the rest looked up from reference TRBV7-9 and TRBJ2-7, is DTGVSQNPRHKITKRGQNVTFRCDPISEHNRLYWYRQTLGQGPEFLTYFQNEAQLEKSRLLSDRFSAERPKGSFSTLEIQRTEQGDSAMYLCASSLGDRGYYEQYFGPGTRLTVT.

This clonotype has a handful of counts. The chain uses TRBV2 and TRBJ2-7, with 7 bases aligning to TRBD1. The germline gives CDR1 SNHLY, CDR2 FYNNEI. This CDR3 has 14 residues. The J segment lost 3 bases and the V segment lost 6 bases, leaving 8 bases of the junction unmatched. The CDR3 loop reads CASSPSDRIYEQYF. CDR3 sequence (DNA): TGTGCCAGCAGCCCCTCGGACAGGATCTACGAGCAGTACTTC.